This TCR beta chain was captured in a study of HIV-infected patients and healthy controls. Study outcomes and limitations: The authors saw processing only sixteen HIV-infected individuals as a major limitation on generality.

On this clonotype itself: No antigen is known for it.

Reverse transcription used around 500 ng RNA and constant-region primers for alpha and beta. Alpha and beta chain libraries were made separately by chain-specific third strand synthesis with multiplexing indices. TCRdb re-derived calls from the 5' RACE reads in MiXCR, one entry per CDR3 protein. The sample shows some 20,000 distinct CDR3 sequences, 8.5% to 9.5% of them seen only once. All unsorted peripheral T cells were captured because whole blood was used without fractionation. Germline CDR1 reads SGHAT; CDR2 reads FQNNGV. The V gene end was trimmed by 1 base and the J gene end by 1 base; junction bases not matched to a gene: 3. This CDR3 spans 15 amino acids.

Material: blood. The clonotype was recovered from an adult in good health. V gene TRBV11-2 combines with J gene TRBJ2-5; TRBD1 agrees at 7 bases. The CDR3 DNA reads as TGTGCCAGCAGCTTAGTATGGGACAGCCAAGAGACCCAGTACTTC. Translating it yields CASSLVWDSQETQYF.